In its sample, the clone carrying this T cell receptor gamma chain ranks as medium-sized. CDR3 size: 12 residues. J lost 7 bases, V lost 2 bases, and 5 bases had no gene match. The germline V gene has CDR1 GITISATS and CDR2 ISYDGTV (reference sequence). This sample is part of a study of gamma-delta T cells after stem cell transplantation. TCRdb reanalyzed the RT-PCR reads using CATT. Seen here are around 1,800 gamma-chain clones, almost 2% observed once, and the top ten hold around 34%. The rearrangement joins TRGV9 to TRGJ1 or TRGJ2. The sequence derives from a human donor. It is not recorded whose cells these are; they may come from a transplant donor. The sample comprised gamma-delta T cells. As DNA, the CDR3 is TGTGCCTTGTGGGAGGCGCTGTATAAGAAACTCTTT. Translating it yields CALWEALYKKLF.